This is a list of T cell receptor beta chains from one sample in a study of blood T cell repertoires in COVID-19. The data were produced by immunoSEQ multiplex PCR, yet TCRdb's version contains in-frame clones alone and is incomplete. The data show 75,000 to 85,000 clones, about 88% seen once. The material sequenced was peripheral blood. These receptors all stem from a man aged 55-75 years with COVID-19, enrolled during active disease. Each CDR3 is given with its conserved first and last residue.

V gene: TRBV13; CDR3 protein: CASSTGEGYTF
V gene: TRBV10-1; CDR3 protein: CASSDVGTGDTEAFF
V gene: TRBV7-6; CDR3 protein: CASSLAPQGSAPLHF
V gene: TRBV6-1; CDR3 protein: CASSETEGGAFF
V gene: TRBV19; CDR3 protein: CASKTGDEQYF
V gene: TRBV2; CDR3 protein: CASSFSGDNQPQHF
V gene: TRBV28; CDR3 protein: CASRSLGDEQFF
V gene: TRBV7-9; CDR3 protein: CASSSSIHNEQFF
V gene: TRBV10-3; CDR3 protein: CAISLQGPGTEAFF
V gene: TRBV27; CDR3 protein: CASFRFGTGESEQYF
V gene: TRBV9; CDR3 protein: CASSQGQGQYNEQFF
V gene: TRBV6-5; CDR3 protein: CASTSWDREAFF
V gene: TRBV6-1; CDR3 protein: CASSDGQDEAFF
V gene: TRBV7-6; CDR3 protein: CASSLRGFEQETQYF
V gene: TRBV6-5; CDR3 protein: CASSFVAGAYNEQFF
V gene: TRBV3-1/TRBV3-2; CDR3 protein: CASSQDPAGYQETQYF
V gene: TRBV9; CDR3 protein: CASSVDLNSGNTIYF
V gene: TRBV6-1; CDR3 protein: CASSAGTEGAKNIQYF
V gene: TRBV2; CDR3 protein: CASSALQGAKGNQPQHF
V gene: TRBV19; CDR3 protein: CASNPRDRGLDTQYF
V gene: TRBV5-1; CDR3 protein: CASSFRGEQETQYF
V gene: TRBV12-3/TRBV12-4; CDR3 protein: CASSFQDTQYF
V gene: TRBV28; CDR3 protein: CASSLGGTLNQPQHF
V gene: TRBV5-1; CDR3 protein: CASSPGGSSYNEQFF
V gene: TRBV2; CDR3 protein: CASSVSPDQPQHF
V gene: TRBV27; CDR3 protein: CASRQGYSNQPQHF
V gene: TRBV30; CDR3 protein: CAWSLGRGTGGYMNTEAFF